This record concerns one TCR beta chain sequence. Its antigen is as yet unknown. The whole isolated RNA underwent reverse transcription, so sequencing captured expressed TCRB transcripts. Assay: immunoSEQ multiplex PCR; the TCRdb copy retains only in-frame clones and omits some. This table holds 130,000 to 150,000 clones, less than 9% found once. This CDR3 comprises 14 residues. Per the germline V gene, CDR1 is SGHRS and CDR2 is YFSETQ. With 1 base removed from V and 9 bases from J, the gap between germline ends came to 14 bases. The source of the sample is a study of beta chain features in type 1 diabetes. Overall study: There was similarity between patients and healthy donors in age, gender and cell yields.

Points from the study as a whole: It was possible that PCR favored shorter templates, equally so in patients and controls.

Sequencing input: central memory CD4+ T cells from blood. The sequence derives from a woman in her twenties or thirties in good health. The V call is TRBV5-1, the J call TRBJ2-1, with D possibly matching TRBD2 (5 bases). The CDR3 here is CASSLRGTTGEQFF. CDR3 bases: TGCGCCAGCAGCTTGCGGGGAACCACGGGTGAGCAGTTCTTC.